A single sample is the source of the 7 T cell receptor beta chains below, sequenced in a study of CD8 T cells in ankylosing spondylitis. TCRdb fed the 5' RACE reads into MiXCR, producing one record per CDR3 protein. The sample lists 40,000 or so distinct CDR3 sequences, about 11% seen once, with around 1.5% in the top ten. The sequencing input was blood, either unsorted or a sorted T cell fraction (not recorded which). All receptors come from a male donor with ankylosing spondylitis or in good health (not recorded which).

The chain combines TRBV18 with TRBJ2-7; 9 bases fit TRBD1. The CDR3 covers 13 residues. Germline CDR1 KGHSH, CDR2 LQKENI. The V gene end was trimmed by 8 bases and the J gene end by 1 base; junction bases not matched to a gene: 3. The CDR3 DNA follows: TGTGCCAGCGACAGGGGGATTTCCTACGAGCAGTACTTC. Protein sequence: CASDRGISYEQYF. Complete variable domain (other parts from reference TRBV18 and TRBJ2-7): NAGVMQNPRHLVRRRGQEARLRCSPMKGHSHVYWYRQLPEEGLKFMVYLQKENIIDESGMPKERFSAEFPKEGPSILRIQQVVRGDSAAYFCASDRGISYEQYFGPGTRLTVT.

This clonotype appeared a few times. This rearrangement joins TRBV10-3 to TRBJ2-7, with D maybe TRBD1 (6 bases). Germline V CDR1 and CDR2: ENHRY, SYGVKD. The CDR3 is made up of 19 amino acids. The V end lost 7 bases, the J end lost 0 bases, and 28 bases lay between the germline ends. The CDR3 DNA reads TGTGCCATCATGGGAAGTTCGGGACATCAGACGATAAGCTCCTACGAGCAGTACTTC. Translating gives CAIMGSSGHQTISSYEQYF.

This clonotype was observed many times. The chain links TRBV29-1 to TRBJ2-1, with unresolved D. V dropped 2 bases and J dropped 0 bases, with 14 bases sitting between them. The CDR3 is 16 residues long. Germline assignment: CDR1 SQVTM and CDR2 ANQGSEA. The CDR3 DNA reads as TGCAGCGTTGAAAAGGTAGTTTCGAGCTCCTACAATGAGCAGTTCTTC. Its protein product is CSVEKVVSSSYNEQFF.

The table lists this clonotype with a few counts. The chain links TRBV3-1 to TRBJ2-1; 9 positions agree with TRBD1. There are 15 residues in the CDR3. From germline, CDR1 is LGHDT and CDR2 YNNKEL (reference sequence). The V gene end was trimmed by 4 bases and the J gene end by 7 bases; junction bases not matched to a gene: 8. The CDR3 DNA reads TGTGCCAGCAGCCTCGGGACAGGGAGGTTTAATGAGCAGTTCTTC. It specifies CASSLGTGRFNEQFF.

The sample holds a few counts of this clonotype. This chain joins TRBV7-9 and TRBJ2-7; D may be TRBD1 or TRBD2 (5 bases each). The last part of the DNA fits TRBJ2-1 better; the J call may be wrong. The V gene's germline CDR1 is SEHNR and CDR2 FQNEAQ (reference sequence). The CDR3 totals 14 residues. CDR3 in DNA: TGTGCCAGCAGCTCAGCCGGGACCTTGTACGAGCAGTTCTTC. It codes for CASSSAGTLYEQFF.

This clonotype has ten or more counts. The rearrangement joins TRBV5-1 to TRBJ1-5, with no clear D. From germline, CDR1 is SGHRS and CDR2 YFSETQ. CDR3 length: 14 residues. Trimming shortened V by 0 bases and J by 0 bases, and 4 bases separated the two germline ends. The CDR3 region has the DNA TGCGCCAGCAGCTTGGACGGTAGCAATCAGCCCCAGCATTTT. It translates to CASSLDGSNQPQHF.

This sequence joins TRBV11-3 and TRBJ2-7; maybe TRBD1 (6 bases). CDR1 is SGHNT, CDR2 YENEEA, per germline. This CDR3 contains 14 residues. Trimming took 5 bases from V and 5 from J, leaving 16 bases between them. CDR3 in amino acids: CASSLDRIRNEQYF. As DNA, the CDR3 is TGTGCCAGCAGCCTCGACAGGATCAGGAACGAGCAGTACTTC.